The sequence of this TCR beta chain was determined in a study of blood T cell repertoires in COVID-19. The overall study: Specimens from acute and convalescent COVID-19 originated in the United States, Italy and Spain. In each case, the material was cDNA or gDNA derived from T cells, B-cell-depleted T cells, or PBMCs.

Seattle-derived patients entered the study during active infection and were followed longitudinally. Looked up from germline, CDR1 is MNHEY and CDR2 is SVGAGI. V was clipped by 8 bases and J by 5 bases, with 18 bases between them. The CDR3 contains 14 residues. This clone has just a few counts. As originally analysed: The assay estimated nucleated cells by amplifying reference gene primers. Libraries were prepared by immunoSEQ multiplex PCR; TCRdb keeps only in-frame clonotypes and omits some of them. From that table come the V and J calls and clone size; the DNA was used to work out D and trimming. The sample records some 330,000 clones, 85% to 90% being singletons.

Sequenced: peripheral blood. This clonotype was obtained from a woman in her twenties or thirties with COVID-19, enrolled during active disease. The chain couples TRBV6-5 to TRBJ1-2; tentative D call: TRBD1 (6 bases). CDR3 nucleotides: TGTGCCAGCTCTCAGAACGGACAGTTTTATGGCTACACCTTC. Translating it yields CASSQNGQFYGYTF.